This T cell receptor (beta chain) was observed in a study of T cell repertoires in cytomegalovirus infection. Study in general: It can be stated that public TCR beta signatures indicated CMV infection as well as a matching HLA type.

TCRdb used MiXCR to reprocess the reads, holding one entry per CDR3 protein. The sample shows 200,000 to 250,000 distinct CDR3 sequences, over 20% of them seen only once. Germline V gives CDR1 DFQATT, CDR2 SNEGSKA (reference sequence). Unmatched junction bases numbered 6, after V lost 2 bases and J lost 1 base. The CDR3 is 15 residues long. Findings and limits, study-wide: HLA-C-restricted CMV clonotypes gave the most frequent clonotype in two of eight donors. Adding up the frequency of public TCR beta families identified people who carried CMV plus the relevant HLA.

This clonotype was observed a handful of times. The antigen remains undetermined. The sample was CD8+ T cells from PBMCs. The chain couples TRBV20-1 to TRBJ2-5; 8 bases match TRBD2. This TCR came from a human donor in good health (CMV status not recorded). Some clones in this sample may be carry-over from other donors' samples. This chain's CDR3 is CSARSERGPQETQYF. DNA of the CDR3: TGCAGTGCTAGAAGTGAGCGGGGGCCCCAAGAGACCCAGTACTTC.